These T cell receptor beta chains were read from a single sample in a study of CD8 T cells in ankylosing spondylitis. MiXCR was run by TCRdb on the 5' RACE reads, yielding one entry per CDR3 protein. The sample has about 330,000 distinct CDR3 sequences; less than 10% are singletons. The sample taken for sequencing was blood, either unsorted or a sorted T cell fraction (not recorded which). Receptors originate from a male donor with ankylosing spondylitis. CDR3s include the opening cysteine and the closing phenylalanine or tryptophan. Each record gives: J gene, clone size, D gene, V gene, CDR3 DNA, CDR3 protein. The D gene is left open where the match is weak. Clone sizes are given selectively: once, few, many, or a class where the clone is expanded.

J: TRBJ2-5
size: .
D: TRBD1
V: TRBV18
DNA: TGTGCCAGCTCACCGACAGGGGGCTGGGAGACCCAGTACTTC
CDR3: CASSPTGGWETQYF

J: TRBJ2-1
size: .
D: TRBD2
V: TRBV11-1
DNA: TGTGCCAGCAGCTCCTTATCGCTAGCGGGACCTACCTACAATGAGCAGTTCTTC
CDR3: CASSSLSLAGPTYNEQFF

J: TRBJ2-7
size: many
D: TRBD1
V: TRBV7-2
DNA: TGTGCCAGCAGCCCTGGGACAGGGGACTACGAGCAGTACTTC
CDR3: CASSPGTGDYEQYF

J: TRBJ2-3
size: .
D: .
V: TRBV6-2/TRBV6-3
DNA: TGTGCCAGCAGTTACTCATTTGGGCGGAACACAGATACGCAGTATTTT
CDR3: CASSYSFGRNTDTQYF

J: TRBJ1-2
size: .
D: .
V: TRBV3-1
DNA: TGTGCCAGCAGCCAAGACACCGGGCCCAGCTATGGCTACACCTTC
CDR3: CASSQDTGPSYGYTF

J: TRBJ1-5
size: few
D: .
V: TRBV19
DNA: TGTGCCAGTAGTATCGCGAGCAATCAGCCCCAGCATTTT
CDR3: CASSIASNQPQHF

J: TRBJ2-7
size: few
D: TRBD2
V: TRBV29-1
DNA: TGCAGCGTTCGACTAGCGGGAGGGTATTACGAGCAGTACTTC
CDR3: CSVRLAGGYYEQYF

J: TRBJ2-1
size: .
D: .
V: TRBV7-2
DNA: TGTGCCAGCAGCTTGAGGGGCGGGACTGAGCAGTTCTTC
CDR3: CASSLRGGTEQFF

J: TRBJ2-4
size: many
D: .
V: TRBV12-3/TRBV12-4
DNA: TGTGCCAGCAGTTTTTATGGAGGGGACGGAAACATTCAGTACTTC
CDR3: CASSFYGGDGNIQYF

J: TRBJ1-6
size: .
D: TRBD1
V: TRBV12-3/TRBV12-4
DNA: TGTGCCAGCAGTTTAGACAGGGGCCATTCACCCCTCCACTTT
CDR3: CASSLDRGHSPLHF

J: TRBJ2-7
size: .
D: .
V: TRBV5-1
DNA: TGCGCCAGCAGCTTCTTGGACCGCTCCTACGAGCAGTACTTC
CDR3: CASSFLDRSYEQYF

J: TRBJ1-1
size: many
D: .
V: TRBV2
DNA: TGTGCCAGCAGTGAAGGAAGTCTGTGGGGAAACACTGAAGCTTTCTTT
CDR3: CASSEGSLWGNTEAFF

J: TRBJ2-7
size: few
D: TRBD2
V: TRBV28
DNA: TGTGCCAGCAGTTTCAGCGGGGCCAACGAGCAGTACTTC
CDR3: CASSFSGANEQYF

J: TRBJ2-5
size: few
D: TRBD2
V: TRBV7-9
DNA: TGTGCCAGCAGCCTCCGGACTAGCGGGAGGGCTGGTGAGACCCAGTACTTC
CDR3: CASSLRTSGRAGETQYF

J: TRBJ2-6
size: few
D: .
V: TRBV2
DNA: TGTGCCAGCAGTGAAACGAGGAGCTCTGGGGCCAACGTCCTGACTTTC
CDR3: CASSETRSSGANVLTF

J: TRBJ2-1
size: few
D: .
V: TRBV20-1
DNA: TGCAGTGCCATAGCCCTCGCGACAATAGATGAGCAGTTCTTC
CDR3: CSAIALATIDEQFF